The clone carrying this T cell receptor (beta chain) was seen only a few times. Antigen: not known. Time point reported: blood 4 weeks post-SBRT, at nephrectomy. Indicated treatment: 15 Gy SBRT to primary tumor, nephrectomy 4 weeks later. Nephrectomy followed 15 Gy stereotactic body radiation by 4 weeks. After SBRT, blood was collected at 2 and 4 weeks, plus baseline. Clear cell pathology was present in this patient's renal cell carcinoma. Profiling relied on immunoSEQ multiplex PCR, and the TCRdb table lists in-frame clones only, not all of them. The sample lists about 76,000 clones, 80% to 90% occurring once. Between the trimmed V and J ends, which lost 9 bases and 0 bases, there was a span of 9 bases. This CDR3 is built from 12 residues. Germline CDR1 is SNHLY and CDR2 is FYNNEI. This specimen belongs to a study of radiation and T cells in renal cell carcinoma. Findings and limits, study-wide: From baseline, blood top tumor clonotypes peaked at 2 weeks post-radiation.

This chain connects TRBV2 to TRBJ2-7, with D unresolved. The sequence came from a woman in her sixties or seventies with renal cell carcinoma. The material was blood, obtained from a patient whose treatment included radiotherapy and nephrectomy. The CDR3 region is CASTSSSYEQYF. CDR3 bases: TGTGCCAGTACGAGTTCCTCCTACGAGCAGTACTTC. Full variable domain (rest looked up from reference TRBV2 and TRBJ2-7): EPEVTQTPSHQVTQMGQEVILRCVPISNHLYFYWYRQILGQKVEFLVSFYNNEISEKSEIFDDQFSVERPDGSNFTLKIRSTKLEDSAMYFCASTSSSYEQYFGPGTRLTVT.